The present TCR beta chain was sequenced within a study of blood T cell repertoires in COVID-19 (dated by TCRdb to the early 2020s). Notes on the research overall: Samples covering the acute and convalescent phases of COVID-19 were provided by collaborators in the United States, Italy and Spain. HLA class I and class II types, where available, came from metadata supplied by the sample provider rather than from assay-based typing. Samples came from the ongoing ImmuneRACE study (first 160 participants) plus 1,254 subjects from 6 global collaborators. Deeply sampled blood TCRbeta repertoires from subjects exposed to, actively infected with, or recovered from COVID-19 were included in the dataset. The repertoires were released in a freely available public database intended as a resource for research on the immune response to SARS-CoV-2. The material from the prospective study consisted of cDNA or gDNA derived from T cells, B-cell-depleted T cells, or PBMCs. Nearly every sample came with metadata listing a de-identified subject ID, COVID-19 status, age in years and sex.

TCRbeta CDR3 regions were amplified from genomic DNA by means of the immunoSEQ Assay, a bias-controlled multiplex PCR. In the source study's methods: The number of nucleated cells in each sample was estimated from the amplification of reference gene primers within the assay. Sequence reads were collapsed and filtered to measure the absolute abundance of every unique TCRbeta CDR3 rearrangement. Productive Simpson clonality was computed per sample as the square root of Simpson's diversity index over productive rearrangements. TCRdb's version of the immuneACCESS table is confined to in-frame rearrangements and falls short of the full clone set. An unresolved V gene accounts for under half of the shortfall where checked; the remainder is of unknown origin. From that table come the V and J calls and clone size; the DNA was used to work out D and trimming. The sample table lists 300,000 to 350,000 clones, around 91% of them with a count of one. The ten largest clones represent 0.95% to 1.3% of the sample.

One collaborating source in Seattle enrolled patients during active infection and followed them longitudinally through the course of disease. The collaborating institutions used their own protocols to collect whole blood in K2EDTA tubes. For TCRbeta analysis, collaborator samples were shipped as frozen whole blood, as isolated PBMCs, or as DNA extracted from either sample type. For this clone: This clone's antigen is unknown. Nothing much larger sits one base from this clone, and base qualities are not available. This sample also contains other DNA sequences that code for the same CDR3.

General conclusions and limits of the study: How much clinical and demographic metadata was included differed by source and by participant, and the metadata was provided uncurated.

The sequence derives from a woman between 40 and 55 years old with COVID-19, enrolled during active disease. The sequenced material came from peripheral blood.

The nucleotides read TGTGCCAGCAGTGAAGCAGGAGGGTATGGCTACACCTTC. It encodes CASSEAGGYGYTF. The chain was built from TRBV6-1 and TRBJ1-2, with no confidently assigned D gene. V is reduced by 0 bases and J by 5 bases, leaving a spacing of 7 bases between them. Sequences MNHNS (CDR1) and SASEGT (CDR2) are obtained from the germline V gene. Reading from cysteine to phenylalanine, the CDR3 counts 13 amino acids. Just the 39-base CDR3 DNA is kept, in frame starting at base 1.